The 29 T cell receptor beta chains below all came from one sample that was sequenced in a study of T cell changes during pregnancy in multiple sclerosis. TCRdb's table, derived via immunoSEQ multiplex PCR, lists solely in-frame clones and lacks some. The data hold around 120,000 clones, with roughly nine tenths observed a single time. The material was peripheral blood, obtained after pregnancy. All receptors come from a female donor with multiple sclerosis, enrolled in a pregnancy study.

This chain links TRBV19 with TRBJ1-2; possible D gene TRBD1, 6 bases. This CDR3 comprises 14 residues. Trimming removed 5 bases from V and 6 bases from J, with 16 bases in between. The V gene's germline CDR1 is LNHDA and CDR2 SQIVND (reference sequence). In nucleotides, the CDR3 is TGTGCCAGTAGTGTCCGACGGGACATGAATGGCTACACCTTC. As protein: CASSVRRDMNGYTF.

The chain joins TRBV9 to TRBJ2-3, with 14 bases that match TRBD2. This CDR3 has 20 residues. The germline gives CDR1 SGDLS, CDR2 YYNGEE. V shed 4 bases and J 0 bases; nucleotides not matched to a gene: 13. The CDR3, as DNA: TGTGCCAGCAGCCCCCGGACTAGCGGGGGGCAAACAGCTAGCACAGATACGCAGTATTTT. Translation gives CASSPRTSGGQTASTDTQYF.

This clone was counted once. The rearrangement uses TRBV6-1 and TRBJ1-2; the D gene is possibly TRBD1 (5 bases). The V end lost 3 bases, the J end lost 4 bases, and 9 bases lay between the germline ends. Germline V CDR1 and CDR2: MNHNS, SASEGT. CDR3 length: 13 residues. CDR3 bases: TGTGCCAGCAGTGAGACAGTGGTCTATGGCTACACCTTC. Its protein product is CASSETVVYGYTF.

The chain links TRBV27 to TRBJ1-2; TRBD1 aligns across 7 bases. CDR3 size: 15 residues. The V gene's germline CDR1 is MNHEY and CDR2 SMNVEV (reference sequence). Germline trimming cut 4 bases from V and 4 bases from J; bases unmatched to any gene: 9. The CDR3 is CASSYFPGTVYGYTF. The CDR3 bases are TGTGCCAGCAGTTACTTCCCCGGGACAGTCTATGGCTACACCTTC.

For this clone: Germline is not matched at one junction end, which may reflect a read error. This sequence joins TRBV29-1 and TRBJ2-7, with D perhaps matching TRBD1 (5 bases). This CDR3 contains 13 residues. Germline V gene sequence: CDR1 SQVTM, CDR2 ANQGSEA. The CDR3 DNA reads TGCAGCGTGGAAGAAGAGGACACTTACGAGCAGTACTTC. It yields the protein CSVEEEDTYEQYF.

This chain links TRBV12-5 with TRBJ1-1, with TRBD1 identical over 7 bases. Germline CDR1 and CDR2: LGHNT and FRNRAP. Trimming removed 0 bases from V and 5 bases from J; junction bases left unmatched: 3. CDR3 length: 14 residues. The CDR3 protein is CASGLVAGGTEAFF. In DNA form, the CDR3 reads TGTGCTAGTGGTTTGGTTGCAGGGGGGACTGAAGCTTTCTTT.

In its sample, this clone was seen once. This sequence joins TRBV2 and TRBJ2-7, with D perhaps TRBD1 (6 bases). The CDR3 spans 16 residues. V was shortened by 2 bases and J by 0 bases, with 14 bases between the two germline ends. Germline CDR1 and CDR2: SNHLY and FYNNEI. CDR3 in amino acids: CASSEWTVPSSYEQYF. The CDR3 DNA sequence: TGTGCCAGCAGTGAATGGACAGTTCCTAGCTCCTACGAGCAGTACTTC.

The chain couples TRBV5-1 to TRBJ2-3; 7 positions match TRBD1. This CDR3 region has 15 residues. The V and J ends lost 0 bases and 6 bases, in that order; junction bases with no gene match: 7. The germline V gene has CDR1 SGHRS and CDR2 YFSETQ. In nucleotides, the CDR3 is TGCGCCAGCAGCTTGGAACAGGGGCCATGGGATACGCAGTATTTT. Encoded protein: CASSLEQGPWDTQYF.

The chain joins TRBV19 to TRBJ2-4, with D tentatively TRBD2 (6 bases). The CDR3 length is 16 residues. Germline V lookup: CDR1 LNHDA, CDR2 SQIVND (reference sequence). V was clipped by 7 bases and J by 0 bases, with 16 bases between them. CDR3 amino acids: CASTGHAGLAKNIQYF. CDR3 in DNA: TGTGCCAGTACGGGGCACGCGGGGCTAGCCAAAAACATTCAGTACTTC. The full variable domain, its missing parts supplied by reference TRBV19 and TRBJ2-4, is DGGITQSPKYLFRKEGQNVTLSCEQNLNHDAMYWYRQDPGQGLRLIYYSQIVNDFQKGDIAEGYSVSREKKESFPLTVTSAQKNPTAFYLCASTGHAGLAKNIQYFGAGTRLSVL.

This sequence joins TRBV15 and TRBJ1-1; D is unclear. Germline V lookup: CDR1 LNHNV, CDR2 YYDKDF (reference sequence). The V and J ends lost 4 bases and 11 bases respectively, with 17 bases between them. The CDR3 loop spans 13 amino acids. CDR3 nucleotides: TGTGCCACCAGCACAGCGAGGGTTGCTGTTGCTTTCTTT. Protein product: CATSTARVAVAFF.

The chain is built from TRBV5-6 and TRBJ2-7, with 7 bases aligning to TRBD1. Losses at the gene ends were 0 bases for V and 2 bases for J; bases not matched to a gene: 2. The CDR3 runs to 14 residues. Germline CDR1 SGHDT, CDR2 YYEEEE. Written as DNA, the CDR3 is TGTGCCAGCAGCTTGGCCGGGACAGCCTACGAGCAGTACTTC. This gives the protein CASSLAGTAYEQYF. Based on the CDR3 plus reference TRBV5-6 and TRBJ2-7, the full variable domain is DAGVTQSPTHLIKTRGQQVTLRCSPKSGHDTVSWYQQALGQGPQFIFQYYEEEERQRGNFPDRFSGHQFPNYSSELNVNALLLGDSALYLCASSLAGTAYEQYFGPGTRLTVT.

For the CDR3, the DNA is TGTGCCAGCAGCTTGAGAGCGGGGGACGGGGAGACCCAGTACTTC. It translates to CASSLRAGDGETQYF. The genes are TRBV11-1 and TRBJ2-5; 8 bases agree with TRBD2. Germline CDR1 and CDR2: SGHAT and FQDESV (reference sequence). The trim removed 3 bases at V and 5 bases at J, leaving 8 bases unmatched. The CDR3 has 15 residues.

The J gene is TRBJ2-3, the V gene TRBV7-5; the D call of TRBD2 is as the table states it, not checked on the DNA. TRBV7-5 corresponds to a pseudogene. This CDR3 has 20 amino acids. The DNA of the CDR3 is TGTGCCAGAAGCCGACGAACGGGACTAGCGGGGGGCTATCGCACAGATACGCAGTATTTT. Residues: CARSRRTGLAGGYRTDTQYF.

The chain recombines TRBV5-6 with TRBJ2-7; the D is unclear. CDR1 SGHDT and CDR2 YYEEEE come from the germline V gene. The CDR3 covers 13 residues. Trimming cost V 1 base and J 6 bases, with 11 bases left between them. In DNA form, the CDR3 reads TGTGCCAGCAGCTTGAAGTCCCCCAGCGAGCAGTACTTC. Translated, it gives CASSLKSPSEQYF.

The CDR3 coding sequence is TGTGCCAGCAGCTTCCATAGCGGGGGGGCGACCGAGCAGTACTTC. It specifies CASSFHSGGATEQYF. The rearrangement uses TRBV7-8 and TRBJ2-7, with 11 bases that match TRBD2. V lost 3 bases and J lost 6; bases outside the gene matches: 7. The CDR3 loop spans 15 amino acids. Germline V gene data show CDR1 as SGHVS and CDR2 as FQNEAQ.

The genes are TRBV2 and TRBJ1-2; D possibly corresponds to TRBD1 (6 bases). CDR3 length: 13 residues. The ends were cut back, 3 bases at V and 5 bases at J, with 10 bases in the middle. The V gene's germline CDR1 is SNHLY and CDR2 FYNNEI. Written as DNA, the CDR3 is TGTGCCAGCAGTGACTTGGGGGCATATGGCTACACCTTC. This codes for CASSDLGAYGYTF.

V gene TRBV4-1 combines with J gene TRBJ2-2; 8 bases are shared with TRBD2. This CDR3 region has 19 residues. The germline gives CDR1 MGHRA, CDR2 YSYEKL. V lost 3 bases and J lost 5; bases outside the gene matches: 17. The CDR3: CASSQYRSIVGGATGELFF. DNA of the CDR3: TGCGCCAGCAGCCAGTACCGGAGCATAGTCGGGGGGGCGACCGGGGAGCTGTTTTTT.

J is TRBJ2-2 and V is TRBV7-9; a weak D match, TRBD2 (6 bases). V lost 1 base and J lost 3, with 15 bases in between. This CDR3 has 17 amino acids. Germline V CDR1 and CDR2: SEHNR, FQNEAQ (reference sequence). The CDR3 DNA is TGTGCCAGCAGCTTAGTGATGTGGGACTCGGACACCGGGGAGCTGTTTTTT. This encodes CASSLVMWDSDTGELFF.

The chain recombines TRBV19 with TRBJ1-5, with TRBD1 as a possible D gene (6 bases). Trimming removed 5 bases from V and 6 bases from J, with 17 bases in between. CDR3 length: 15 amino acids. Germline loops: CDR1 LNHDA, CDR2 SQIVND (reference sequence). CDR3 in amino acids: CASSPHGGGPQPQHF. Here the CDR3 DNA reads TGTGCCAGTAGTCCCCACGGCGGGGGCCCTCAGCCCCAGCATTTT.

The chain combines TRBV6-5 with TRBJ2-1; 12 bases are shared with TRBD1. From germline, CDR1 is MNHEY and CDR2 SVGAGI. The CDR3 extends over 15 amino acids. V trimming: 0 bases; J trimming: 8 bases; junction bases outside the gene matches: 2. The CDR3 spells CASSYSGQGAYEQFF. The CDR3 DNA is TGTGCCAGCAGTTACTCGGGACAGGGGGCTTATGAGCAGTTCTTC.

The table lists this clone with a count of one. CDR3 nucleotide sequence: TGTGCCAGTTTGCGACTAGCGGGGGGAGAGACCCAGTACTTC. Protein sequence: CASLRLAGGETQYF. The chain combines TRBV7-6 with TRBJ2-5, with 13 bases lining up with TRBD2. Germline CDR1 is SGHVS and CDR2 is FNYEAQ. The CDR3 is 14 amino acids. V lost 9 bases and J lost 4; bases outside the gene matches: 5.

The chain uses TRBV7-9 and TRBJ2-1, with D maybe TRBD1 (5 bases). CDR3 length: 15 residues. Between the trimmed V and J ends, which lost 5 bases and 4 bases, there was a span of 15 bases. The germline gives CDR1 SEHNR, CDR2 FQNEAQ (reference sequence). The CDR3 region has the DNA TGTGCCAGCAGCCAGGGTAGGGCAGGATACAATGAGCAGTTCTTC. Translating it yields CASSQGRAGYNEQFF. Supplemented by reference TRBV7-9 and TRBJ2-1, the full variable domain reads DTGVSQNPRHKITKRGQNVTFRCDPISEHNRLYWYRQTLGQGPEFLTYFQNEAQLEKSRLLSDRFSAERPKGSFSTLEIQRTEQGDSAMYLCASSQGRAGYNEQFFGPGTRLTVL.

The gene calls are TRBV10-2 and TRBJ1-1; D is possibly TRBD1 (5 bases). Germline CDR1 reads WSHSY; CDR2 reads SAAADI. The CDR3 length is 16 residues. Trimming left V 3 bases short and J 0 bases short, with 14 bases between. This CDR3 is CASSDVGGIMNTEAFF. Written as DNA, the CDR3 is TGCGCCAGCAGTGATGTCGGGGGAATTATGAACACTGAAGCTTTCTTT.

This chain connects TRBV6-1 to TRBJ1-4; 7 bases align to TRBD1. This CDR3 is built from 17 residues. The trim removed 2 bases at V and 5 bases at J, leaving 11 bases unmatched. The germline V gene encodes CDR1 MNHNS and CDR2 SASEGT. The CDR3 region has the DNA TGTGCCAGCAGTGAAACCCCACCGACAGGGCAAAATGAAAAACTGTTTTTT. Its protein is CASSETPPTGQNEKLFF.

The chain uses TRBV25-1 and TRBJ2-3; TRBD2 matches 13 bases. This CDR3 spans 17 amino acids. Trimming took 0 bases from V and 5 from J; bases not matched to a gene: 5. Germline values: CDR1 MGHDK, CDR2 SYGVNS. CDR3 in amino acids: CASSEYTSGGAGDTQYF. CDR3 nucleotides: TGTGCCAGCAGTGAATATACTAGCGGGGGGGCAGGAGATACGCAGTATTTT. The whole variable domain, filled in from reference TRBV25-1 and TRBJ2-3, reads EADIYQTPRYLVIGTGKKITLECSQTMGHDKMYWYQQDPGMELHLIHYSYGVNSTEKGDLSSESTVSRIRTEHFPLTLESARPSHTSQYLCASSEYTSGGAGDTQYFGPGTRLTVL.

The J gene is TRBJ2-7, the V gene TRBV7-9; D ambiguous. The CDR3 has 14 residues. Germline V gene data show CDR1 as SEHNR and CDR2 as FQNEAQ (reference sequence). The V end lost 5 bases, the J end lost 2 bases, and 13 bases lay between the germline ends. The CDR3 protein is CASSRPEQPYEQYF. The CDR3 DNA sequence: TGTGCCAGCAGCCGCCCCGAACAGCCCTACGAGCAGTACTTC.

In nucleotides, the CDR3 is TGTGCCAGCAGCAAGACAGGGCCCAATCAGCCCCAGCATTTT. Its translation is CASSKTGPNQPQHF. The chain joins TRBV5-6 to TRBJ1-5; 7 nucleotides agree with TRBD1. The CDR3 totals 14 residues. J gave up 3 bases and V 4 bases, and 4 bases lay outside the gene matches. Germline V CDR1 and CDR2: SGHDT, YYEEEE.

The chain uses TRBV29-1 and TRBJ1-2, with 12 positions matching TRBD1. CDR1 and CDR2 (germline): SQVTM, ANQGSEA. V shed 1 base, J shed 2 bases, and the junction held 14 bases outside the gene matches. The CDR3 totals 19 residues. The CDR3 spells CSVEGGMGDRGQINYGYTF. CDR3 sequence (DNA): TGCAGCGTTGAAGGCGGGATGGGGGACAGGGGGCAAATAAACTATGGCTACACCTTC.

The rearrangement joins TRBV19 to TRBJ2-2; weak D call: TRBD2 (5 bases). From germline, CDR1 is LNHDA and CDR2 SQIVND (reference sequence). Trimming stripped 7 bases from V and 5 bases from J, with 20 bases between. This CDR3 is 16 amino acids long. The DNA of the CDR3 is TGTGCCAGTAAGCGCGAGGGCCCCTCTAGGACCGGGGAGCTGTTTTTT. Amino acid sequence: CASKREGPSRTGELFF. Combining the CDR3 with reference TRBV19 and TRBJ2-2 gives the whole variable domain DGGITQSPKYLFRKEGQNVTLSCEQNLNHDAMYWYRQDPGQGLRLIYYSQIVNDFQKGDIAEGYSVSREKKESFPLTVTSAQKNPTAFYLCASKREGPSRTGELFFGEGSRLTVL.